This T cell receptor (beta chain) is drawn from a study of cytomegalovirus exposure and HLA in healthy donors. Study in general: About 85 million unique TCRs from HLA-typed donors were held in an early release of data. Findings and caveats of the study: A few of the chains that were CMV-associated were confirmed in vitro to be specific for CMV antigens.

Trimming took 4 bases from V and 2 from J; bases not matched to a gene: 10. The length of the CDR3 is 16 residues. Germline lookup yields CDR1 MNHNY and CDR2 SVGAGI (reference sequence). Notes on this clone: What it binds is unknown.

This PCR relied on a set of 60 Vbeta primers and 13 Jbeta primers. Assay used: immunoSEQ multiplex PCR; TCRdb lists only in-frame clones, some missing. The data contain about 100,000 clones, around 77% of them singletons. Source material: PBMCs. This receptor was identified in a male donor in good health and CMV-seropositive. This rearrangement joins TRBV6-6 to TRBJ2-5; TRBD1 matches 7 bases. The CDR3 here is CASSFPGQAGQETQYF. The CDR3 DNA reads TGTGCCAGCAGTTTTCCCGGACAGGCCGGACAAGAGACCCAGTACTTC.